Shown below are 21 T cell receptor beta chains from a single sample sequenced in a study of PD-1 blockade in classical Hodgkin lymphoma. Only in-frame clones appear in the TCRdb table, and some are missing; sequencing was by immunoSEQ multiplex PCR. The sample includes tens of thousands of clones, less than 85% of them seen just once. With no exception, relapse followed autologous stem cell transplantation in all patients, and brentuximab vedotin exposure varied. Source: peripheral blood mononuclear cells (PBMCs), taken before the second cycle of nivolumab. The receptors come from a human donor with classical Hodgkin lymphoma.

This clone was observed a single time. The CDR3 sequence: CASRAPGELFF. The CDR3 nucleotides are TGTGCCAGCAGAGCCCCCGGGGAGCTGTTTTTT. V usage is TRBV6-4 and J usage is TRBJ2-2; D unresolved. The CDR3 loop spans 11 amino acids. Germline V gene lookup returns CDR1 MRHNA and CDR2 SNTAGT. Trimming took 6 bases from V and 6 from J, leaving 5 bases between them.

The chain has TRBV7-2 and TRBJ2-7; weak D call: TRBD1 (5 bases). V was cut by 3 bases and J by 1 base, with 7 bases left in between. The germline gives CDR1 SGHTA, CDR2 FQGNSA. CDR3 length: 13 amino acids. The CDR3 region has the DNA TGTGCCAGCAGCTTTCGACAGTCCTACGAGCAGTACGTC. Translation gives CASSFRQSYEQYV.

The chain couples TRBV7-8 to TRBJ1-1; a weak D match, TRBD1 (5 bases). CDR1 is SGHVS, CDR2 FQNEAQ, per germline. V lost 5 bases, J lost 0 bases, and 13 bases lay in between. The CDR3 length is 15 residues. For the CDR3, the DNA is TGTGCCAGCAGCCCTACCAGGGCCATGAACACTGAAGCTTTCTTT. It is translated as CASSPTRAMNTEAFF.

The chain is built from TRBV7-8 and TRBJ2-2; tentatively, D is TRBD2 (5 bases). The germline CDR1 and CDR2 sequences are SGHVS and FQNEAQ. The CDR3 has 15 amino acids. V lost 5 bases to trimming and J lost 7 bases, with 17 bases between them. The CDR3 sequence: CASSALRGYVGELFF. CDR3 DNA: TGTGCCAGCAGCGCCCTTCGAGGGTATGTCGGGGAGCTGTTTTTT.

The V and J genes are TRBV9 and TRBJ2-1; the D is unclear. Germline lookup yields CDR1 SGDLS and CDR2 YYNGEE. This CDR3 contains 14 residues. V dropped 4 bases and J dropped 5 bases, with 13 bases sitting between them. CDR3 DNA: TGTGCCAGCAGCCCGGACGCCACTAACAATGAGCAGTTCTTC. As protein: CASSPDATNNEQFF.

This clone was detected only once. The chain joins TRBV7-2 to TRBJ1-2; D may be TRBD1 (6 bases). Germline values: CDR1 SGHTA, CDR2 FQGNSA. The CDR3 spans 15 residues. V lost 5 bases and J lost 0, with 13 bases in between. CDR3 residues: CASSPRTATNYGYTF. The CDR3 coding sequence is TGTGCCAGCAGCCCGAGGACAGCTACTAACTATGGCTACACCTTC.

The rearrangement links TRBV6-4 to TRBJ1-1, with D unresolved. V lost 2 bases and J 1 base, leaving 5 bases between the germline ends. Germline CDR1 and CDR2: MRHNA and SNTAGT. CDR3 length: 13 amino acids. The CDR3 DNA reads TGTGCCAGCAGTGACGGTGGGAACACTGAAGCTTTCTTT. Protein product: CASSDGGNTEAFF.

This rearrangement joins TRBV19 to TRBJ1-3; 8 positions agree with TRBD1. With V trimmed by 5 bases and J by 4 bases, 7 bases remained unmatched. The CDR3 is 15 amino acids. Germline loops: CDR1 LNHDA, CDR2 SQIVND (reference sequence). As DNA, the CDR3 is TGTGCCAGTAGTTTCGGGACAGGCCGAGGAAACACCATATATTTT. It is translated as CASSFGTGRGNTIYF.

On this clone: Compared with germline, one end of the junction differs, possibly owing to a read error. The chain uses TRBV5-4 and TRBJ1-4; no reliable D call. CDR1 SGHNT and CDR2 YYREEE come from the germline V gene (reference sequence). This CDR3 has 17 amino acids. For the CDR3, the DNA is TGCGCCAGCAGCCAAGACTTCCTTACGGCAACTAATGAAAAACTGTTTTTT. Protein sequence: CASSQDFLTATNEKLFF.

This chain uses TRBV7-9 with TRBJ1-1; D is undetermined. Germline CDR1 reads SEHNR; CDR2 reads FQNEAQ (reference sequence). Deletions cut 5 bases from V and 6 bases from J, with 10 bases between. The length of the CDR3 is 12 residues. CDR3 sequence: CASSRPAPEAFF. DNA of the CDR3: TGTGCCAGCAGCCGCCCGGCACCTGAAGCTTTCTTT.

This chain connects TRBV15 to TRBJ2-3; either TRBD1 or TRBD2 may supply D (6 bases each). V was trimmed by 2 bases and J by 3 bases, leaving 12 bases between them. The CDR3 sequence is 15 residues long. Germline CDR1 is LNHNV and CDR2 is YYDKDF (reference sequence). The CDR3 nucleotides are TGTGCCACCAGCAGACGGGGGCCGACAACAGATACGCAGTATTTT. This encodes CATSRRGPTTDTQYF.

This chain joins TRBV10-3 and TRBJ2-2, with a weak D call TRBD1 (6 bases). Looked up from germline, CDR1 is ENHRY and CDR2 is SYGVKD. V lost 4 bases and J 6 bases, leaving 9 bases between the germline ends. This CDR3 comprises 13 residues. The CDR3 DNA follows: TGTGCCATCAGTGCGACAGGATCCGGGGAGCTGTTTTTT. Translated, it gives CAISATGSGELFF.

The chain employs TRBV7-9 and TRBJ2-1; D tentatively fits TRBD1 or TRBD2 (5 bases each). There are 14 residues in the CDR3. The germline CDR1 and CDR2 sequences are SEHNR and FQNEAQ (reference sequence). Deletions cut 0 bases from V and 5 bases from J, with 8 bases between. The CDR3 DNA reads as TGTGCCAGCAGCTTAGCAGGGGAGAACAATGAGCAGTTCTTC. Translating it yields CASSLAGENNEQFF.

The chain employs TRBV28 and TRBJ2-4; D unresolved. Germline values: CDR1 MDHEN, CDR2 SYDVKM. This CDR3 has 10 residues. Deletions cut 5 bases from V and 6 bases from J, with 2 bases between. CDR3 nucleotide sequence: TGTGCCAGCAGTAGAAACATTCAGTACTTC. Residues: CASSRNIQYF.

This chain uses TRBV4-3 with TRBJ2-3, with TRBD2 as a possible D gene (5 bases). CDR1 and CDR2 from the germline V gene are LGHNA and YSLEER. V gave up 0 bases and J gave up 8 bases, with 6 bases separating them. The CDR3 is 12 residues long. The CDR3 nucleotides are TGCGCCAGCAGCCAAGATCGGGGTACGCAGTATTTT. It specifies CASSQDRGTQYF.

This chain joins TRBV29-1 and TRBJ2-5, with 7 bases lining up with TRBD1. The V and J ends lost 5 bases and 5 bases, in that order; junction bases with no gene match: 11. From germline, CDR1 is SQVTM and CDR2 ANQGSEA. This CDR3 is 14 amino acids long. The CDR3 DNA is TGCAGCGTTCAGGGCAGGGGGATGTATGAGACCCAGTACTTC. Translation gives CSVQGRGMYETQYF.

The chain is built from TRBV7-6 and TRBJ2-1, with D possibly TRBD1 on 6 matching bases. The CDR3 consists of 14 residues. The germline V gene has CDR1 SGHVS and CDR2 FNYEAQ. Deletions cut 0 bases from V and 13 bases from J, with 16 bases between. DNA of the CDR3: TGTGCCAGCAGCTTAGCGAGGCAGGGGAGTTACCAGTTCTTC. Protein: CASSLARQGSYQFF.

The gene calls are TRBV6-9 and TRBJ2-1; 11 bases line up with TRBD2. Germline assignment: CDR1 MNHGY and CDR2 SVAAGI. The CDR3 loop spans 15 amino acids. V trimming: 6 bases; J trimming: 2 bases; junction bases outside the gene matches: 3. The CDR3 spells CASSRGLAAYNEQFF. For the CDR3, the DNA is TGTGCCAGCAGCCGGGGACTAGCGGCCTACAATGAGCAGTTCTTC.

The V call is TRBV18, the J call TRBJ1-2, with D uncertain. The ends were cut back, 0 bases at V and 4 bases at J, with 6 bases in the middle. Germline lookup yields CDR1 KGHSH and CDR2 LQKENI. This CDR3 is 13 amino acids long. The CDR3 nucleotides read TGTGCCAGCTCACCACCGGGCCCCTATGGCTACACCTTC. Translation: CASSPPGPYGYTF.

The chain has TRBV5-1 and TRBJ1-1, with D possibly matching TRBD1 (5 bases). Trimming cost V 3 bases and J 5 bases, with 14 bases left between them. Germline loops: CDR1 SGHRS, CDR2 YFSETQ. This CDR3 contains 14 residues. The CDR3 bases are TGCGCCAGCAGCTCAATTGGGGGAGGGACTGAAGCTTTCTTT. Translated: CASSSIGGGTEAFF.

The chain carries TRBV19 and TRBJ1-1, with D tentatively TRBD1 (6 bases). Per the germline V gene, CDR1 is LNHDA and CDR2 is SQIVND (reference sequence). CDR3 length: 14 amino acids. Trimming removed 7 bases at V and 5 bases at J, with 17 bases between. CDR3 bases: TGTGCCAGTACCCGGGACACCGGGAGGACTGAAGCTTTCTTT. It specifies CASTRDTGRTEAFF.